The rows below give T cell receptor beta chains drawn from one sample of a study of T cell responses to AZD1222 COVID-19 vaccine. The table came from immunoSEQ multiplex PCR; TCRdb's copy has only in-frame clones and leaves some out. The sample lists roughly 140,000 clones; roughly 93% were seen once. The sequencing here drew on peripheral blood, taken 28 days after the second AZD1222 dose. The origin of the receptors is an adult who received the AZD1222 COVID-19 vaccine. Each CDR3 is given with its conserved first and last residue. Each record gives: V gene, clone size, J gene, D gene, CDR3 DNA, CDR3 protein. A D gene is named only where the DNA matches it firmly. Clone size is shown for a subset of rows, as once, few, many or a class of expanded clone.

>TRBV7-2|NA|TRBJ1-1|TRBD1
TGTGCCAGCAGCTTAGCCGGGACAGGGGTCATGGACACTGAAGCTTTCTTT
CASSLAGTGVMDTEAFF
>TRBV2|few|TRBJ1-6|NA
TGTGCCAGCAGTTCTTCTTTGGGGGCTGGTTCACCCCTCCACTTT
CASSSSLGAGSPLHF
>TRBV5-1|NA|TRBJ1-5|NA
TGCGCCAGCAGCTTGGGGCAGTCTAGCAATCAGCCCCAGCATTTT
CASSLGQSSNQPQHF
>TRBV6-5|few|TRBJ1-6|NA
TGTGCCAGCAGAGAGACCTATAATTCACCCCTCCACTTT
CASRETYNSPLHF
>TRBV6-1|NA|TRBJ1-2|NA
TGTGCCAGCAGTGACCAGGGTTCTCGTGCTGATGGCTACACCTTC
CASSDQGSRADGYTF
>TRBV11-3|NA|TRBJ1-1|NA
TGTGCCAGCAGCTCCGGAGGCAGCACTGAAGCTTTCTTT
CASSSGGSTEAFF
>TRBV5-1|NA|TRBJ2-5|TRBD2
TGCGCCAGCAGCTTTCAGGGAGGGTTCCAAGAGACCCAGTACTTC
CASSFQGGFQETQYF
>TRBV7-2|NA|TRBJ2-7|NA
TGTGCCAGCAGCTTAACCTCCGCGGTGCGCTACGAGCAGTACTTC
CASSLTSAVRYEQYF
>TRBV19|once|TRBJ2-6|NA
TGTGCCAGTAGTATAAGGGGTTTCCCTGGGGCCAACGTCCTGACTTTC
CASSIRGFPGANVLTF
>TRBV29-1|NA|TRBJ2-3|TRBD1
TGCAGCGTTTATGGACAGGGGAGCACAGATACGCAGTATTTT
CSVYGQGSTDTQYF
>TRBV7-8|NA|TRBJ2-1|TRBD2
TGTGCCAGCAGGACTAGGCTAGCGGAGTACAATGAGCAGTTCTTC
CASRTRLAEYNEQFF
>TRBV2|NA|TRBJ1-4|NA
TGTGCCAGCAGGGGGGACGGTGCTAGTGAAAAACTGTTTTTT
CASRGDGASEKLFF
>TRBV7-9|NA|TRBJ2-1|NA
TGTGCCAGCTCCGGAGCGTTTAGCGGATACAATGAGCAGTTCTTC
CASSGAFSGYNEQFF
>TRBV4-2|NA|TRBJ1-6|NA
TGTGCCAGCAGCCAAGAAGGACCAGCGGAGGCGTCCTATAATTCACCCCTCCACTTT
CASSQEGPAEASYNSPLHF
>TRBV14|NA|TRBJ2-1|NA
TGTGCCAGCAGCCAACTAGCGACATCGGCCAATGAGCAGTTCTTC
CASSQLATSANEQFF
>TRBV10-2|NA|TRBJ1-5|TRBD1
TGCGCCAGCAGTGGGGGGACAGGGAGAGGCAATCAGCCCCAGCATTTT
CASSGGTGRGNQPQHF
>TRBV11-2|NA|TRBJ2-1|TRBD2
TGTGCCAGCAGCTTGGACGGGACTAGCGGGGCATGGAATGAGCAGTTCTTC
CASSLDGTSGAWNEQFF
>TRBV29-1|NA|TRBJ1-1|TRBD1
TGCAGCTCGCGGGACAGGGGGTCAGCTGAAGCTTTCTTT
CSSRDRGSAEAFF
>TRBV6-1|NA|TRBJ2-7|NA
TGTGCCAGCAGTGAACTAGTTTTGGCCTACGAGCAGTACTTC
CASSELVLAYEQYF
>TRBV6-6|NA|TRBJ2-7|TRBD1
TGTGCCAGCAGTCAGACAGGGGGCGGAAACTCCTACGAGCAGTACTTC
CASSQTGGGNSYEQYF
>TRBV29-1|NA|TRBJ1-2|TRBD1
TGCAGCGTTGAAGGACAGGGGGTTGAAGGCTACACCTTC
CSVEGQGVEGYTF
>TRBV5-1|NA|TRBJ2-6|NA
TGCGCCAGCAACTTTGCAGGAGACGGGGCCAACGTCCTGACTTTC
CASNFAGDGANVLTF
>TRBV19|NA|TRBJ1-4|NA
TGTGCCAGTAGTGCCCCCGAGGGTTTGGAGACTAATGAAAAACTGTTTTTT
CASSAPEGLETNEKLFF
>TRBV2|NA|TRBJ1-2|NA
TGTGCCAGCAGTCTTCGAGGGACCTTTGGCTATGGCTACACCTTC
CASSLRGTFGYGYTF
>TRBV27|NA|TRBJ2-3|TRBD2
TGTGCCAGCAGTTTCTTAGCGGGAGAGAACACAGATACGCAGTATTTT
CASSFLAGENTDTQYF
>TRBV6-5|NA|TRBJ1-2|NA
TGTGCCAGCAGTTACGACAGTAACTATGGCTACACCTTC
CASSYDSNYGYTF
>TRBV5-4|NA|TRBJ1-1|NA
TGTGCCACCACCTTCGCCCAGAACACTGAAGCTTTCTTT
CATTFAQNTEAFF
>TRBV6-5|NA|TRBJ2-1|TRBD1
TGTGCCGCAGGACAGGTCAATGAGCAGTTCTTC
CAAGQVNEQFF
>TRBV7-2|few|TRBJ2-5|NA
TGTGCCAGCAGCTTATATGGGGCTTACCAAGAGACCCAGTACTTC
CASSLYGAYQETQYF
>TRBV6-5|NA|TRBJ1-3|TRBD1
TGTGCCACCCTCCGGGACAGGACCCCTGGGAACACCATATATTTT
CATLRDRTPGNTIYF
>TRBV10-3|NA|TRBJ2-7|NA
TGTGCCATCAGTGAGGACTTTTACGAGCAGTACTTC
CAISEDFYEQYF
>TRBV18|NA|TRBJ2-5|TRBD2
TGTGCCAGCTCACCGGGGATAGCGGGAGACGAGACCCAGTACTTC
CASSPGIAGDETQYF
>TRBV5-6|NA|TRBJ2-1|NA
TGTGCCAGCAGCCCCAAGGGAGGTAGGTCCTACAATGAGCAGTTCTTC
CASSPKGGRSYNEQFF
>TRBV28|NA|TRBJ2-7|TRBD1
TGTGCCAGCAGTTACACCGGGACAGGGACCCACGAGCAGTACTTC
CASSYTGTGTHEQYF
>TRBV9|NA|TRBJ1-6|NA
TGTGCCAGCAGTGCCGAAGGGAAGCCTAATTCACCCCTCCACTTT
CASSAEGKPNSPLHF
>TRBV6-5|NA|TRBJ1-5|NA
TGTGCCAGCAGCCCCGGGAGATATAGCAATCAGCCCCAGCATTTT
CASSPGRYSNQPQHF
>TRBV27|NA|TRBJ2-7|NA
TGTGCCAGCAGTCCCCCTAGCGTTGGACTCGACGAGCAGTACTTC
CASSPPSVGLDEQYF
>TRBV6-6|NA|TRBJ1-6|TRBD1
TGTGCCAGCAGCCCATTAGGGACTCAGGGGGTTTCACCCCTCCACTTT
CASSPLGTQGVSPLHF
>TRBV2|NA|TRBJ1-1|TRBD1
TGTGCCAGCGGGGGACAGGGGGCCGACACTGAAGCTTTCTTT
CASGGQGADTEAFF
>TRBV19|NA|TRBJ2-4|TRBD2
TGTGCCAGTAGTAAAGGACTAGCGGAGGTGGGAAACATTCAGTACTTC
CASSKGLAEVGNIQYF
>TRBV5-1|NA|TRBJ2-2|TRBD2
TGCGCCAGCAGCTTGGTGATAGCGGGGGCCTTGGGCGGGGAGCTGTTTTTT
CASSLVIAGALGGELFF
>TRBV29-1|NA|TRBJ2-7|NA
TGCAGCGTTGTGTGGGGGGTGCAGTACTTC
CSVVWGVQYF
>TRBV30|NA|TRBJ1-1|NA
TGTGCCTGGGTTCTCCAGGGAGGGGTTGAGGCTTTCTTT
CAWVLQGGVEAFF
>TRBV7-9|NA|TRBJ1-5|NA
TGTGCCAGCAGTGACGGACCGAGCAATCAGCCCCAGCATTTT
CASSDGPSNQPQHF
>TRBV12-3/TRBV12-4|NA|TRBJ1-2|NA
TGTGCCAGCAGTTCCTACCAGAGCTATGGCTACACCTTC
CASSSYQSYGYTF
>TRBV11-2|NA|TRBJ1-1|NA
TGTGCCAGCAGCCTCCGGACAGTTGCGATGAACACTGAAGCTTTCTTT
CASSLRTVAMNTEAFF
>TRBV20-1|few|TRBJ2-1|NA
TGCAGTGCTAGTTCTTCGGGGAATTACAATGAGCAGTTCTTC
CSASSSGNYNEQFF
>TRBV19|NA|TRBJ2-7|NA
TGTGCCAGTAGTCCCTGGCAGGACCTTAGCTCCTACGAGCAGTACTTC
CASSPWQDLSSYEQYF